Sequencing of this T cell receptor (beta chain) was carried out in a study of OX40 agonist ivuxolimab in advanced cancers. V was cut by 4 bases and J by 3 bases, with 10 bases left in between. This CDR3 comprises 12 residues. CDR1 and CDR2 (germline): SQVTM, ANQGSEA. Method: immunoSEQ multiplex PCR; TCRdb's copy keeps in-frame clones and lacks some. This sample has 98,000 or so clones, with about 88% found just once. Sequencing was performed on CD4+ or CD8+ T cells sorted from blood, taken in a trial of the OX40 agonist ivuxolimab. The rearrangement uses TRBV29-1 and TRBJ2-7; no clear D gene. The source of this sequence is an adult with an advanced solid tumor such as melanoma, head and neck, liver or kidney cancer. The CDR3 sequence is CSVAVLSYEQYF. The CDR3 DNA reads TGCAGCGTTGCAGTACTGAGCTACGAGCAGTACTTC.